A selection of T cell receptor beta chains follows, all from one sample in a study of T cell repertoires in cytomegalovirus infection. MiXCR, run by TCRdb on the reads, gives a single entry per CDR3 protein. This table holds some 200,000 distinct CDR3 sequences, approximately 19% found once. Sequences were obtained from PBMCs. These receptor sequences come from a human donor in good health (CMV status not recorded). Some clones in this sample may be carry-over from other donors' samples. The CDR3 runs from the conserved cysteine through the conserved F or W. The order of the fields is J gene, V gene, clone size, D gene, CDR3 protein, CDR3 DNA. The D gene is left open where the match is weak. Clone size is given for some rows only: seen once, a few or many times, or a class if the clone is expanded.

J: TRBJ2-7
V: TRBV7-6
size: -
D: TRBD2
CDR3: CASSRTSESSYEQYF
DNA: TGTGCCAGCAGCCGGACTAGCGAGAGCTCCTACGAGCAGTACTTC

J: TRBJ2-5
V: TRBV20-1
size: few
D: TRBD2
CDR3: CSATFAGLAGGRQETQYF
DNA: TGCAGTGCTACTTTCGCGGGACTAGCGGGAGGGCGGCAAGAGACCCAGTACTTC

J: TRBJ2-3
V: TRBV12-3/TRBV12-4
size: many
D: TRBD2
CDR3: CASRVAGQYTDTQYF
DNA: TGTGCCAGCAGAGTAGCGGGCCAATACACAGATACGCAGTATTTT

J: TRBJ1-2
V: TRBV6-5
size: -
D: -
CDR3: CASSSFNYGYTF
DNA: TGTGCCAGCAGCTCGTTTAACTATGGCTACACCTTC

J: TRBJ2-2
V: TRBV7-2
size: many
D: TRBD2
CDR3: CASSPGLAGAGAGELFF
DNA: TGTGCCAGCAGCCCGGGACTAGCGGGAGCGGGGGCAGGGGAGCTGTTTTTT

J: TRBJ2-5
V: TRBV27
size: -
D: -
CDR3: CASRPVPSSRRSQETQYF
DNA: TGTGCCAGCAGACCAGTTCCCTCTTCTAGACGGAGTCAAGAGACCCAGTACTTC

J: TRBJ2-7
V: TRBV5-1
size: -
D: -
CDR3: CASSSSGDTYEQYF
DNA: TGCGCCAGCAGCTCAAGCGGGGACACCTACGAGCAGTACTTC

J: TRBJ2-7
V: TRBV7-2
size: few
D: TRBD2
CDR3: CASSLGTSGIPYF
DNA: TGTGCCAGCAGCCTCGGGACTAGCGGGATCCCGTACTTC

J: TRBJ2-7
V: TRBV12-3/TRBV12-4
size: -
D: TRBD2
CDR3: CASSAPGLGYEQYF
DNA: TGTGCCAGCAGTGCACCGGGACTAGGGTACGAGCAGTACTTC

J: TRBJ2-2
V: TRBV11-2
size: many
D: TRBD2
CDR3: CASSPAGGLTGELFF
DNA: TGTGCCAGCAGCCCAGCGGGAGGGCTAACCGGGGAGCTGTTTTTT

J: TRBJ2-3
V: TRBV20-1
size: -
D: TRBD2
CDR3: CSARRPGLAGTDTQYF
DNA: TGCAGTGCTAGAAGACCGGGACTAGCTGGCACAGATACGCAGTATTTT

J: TRBJ1-1
V: TRBV7-9
size: -
D: TRBD1
CDR3: CASSPRDSTYSEAFF
DNA: TGTGCCAGCAGCCCGAGGGACAGTACTTACTCTGAAGCTTTCTTT

J: TRBJ2-3
V: TRBV6-5
size: -
D: TRBD1
CDR3: CASRRRDRSTDTQYF
DNA: TGTGCCAGCAGACGCCGGGACAGGAGCACAGATACGCAGTATTTT

J: TRBJ2-7
V: TRBV7-2
size: -
D: -
CDR3: CASSERAGPYEQYF
DNA: TGTGCCAGCAGCGAACGAGCGGGCCCTTACGAGCAGTACTTC

J: TRBJ2-2
V: TRBV19
size: few
D: -
CDR3: CASSIVQGRTGELFF
DNA: TGTGCCAGTAGTATAGTGCAGGGACGTACCGGGGAGCTGTTTTTT

J: TRBJ2-5
V: TRBV5-1
size: -
D: -
CDR3: CASSLNLGKQETQYF
DNA: TGCGCCAGCAGCTTGAATTTGGGTAAACAAGAGACCCAGTACTTC

J: TRBJ2-2
V: TRBV19
size: few
D: -
CDR3: CASSIVPGQTGELFF
DNA: TGTGCCAGTAGTATCGTCCCAGGACAGACCGGGGAGCTGTTTTTT

J: TRBJ1-5
V: TRBV4-1
size: few
D: -
CDR3: CASSQDSGFGNQPQHF
DNA: TGCGCCAGCAGCCAAGATTCCGGGTTTGGGAATCAGCCCCAGCATTTT

J: TRBJ2-3
V: TRBV15
size: -
D: -
CDR3: CATSSRGSSTDTQYF
DNA: TGTGCCACCAGCTCTCGGGGGTCAAGCACAGATACGCAGTATTTT

J: TRBJ1-3
V: TRBV28
size: few
D: -
CDR3: CASSYQSGNTIYF
DNA: TGTGCCAGCAGTTACCAGTCTGGAAACACCATATATTTT

J: TRBJ2-3
V: TRBV7-9
size: few
D: TRBD2
CDR3: CASSQVGLDFPDTQYF
DNA: TGTGCCAGCAGCCAGGTGGGACTAGATTTCCCAGATACGCAGTATTTT

J: TRBJ1-1
V: TRBV10-2
size: -
D: -
CDR3: CASITGGAEAFF
DNA: TGCGCCAGCATTACAGGAGGGGCCGAAGCTTTCTTT

J: TRBJ2-2
V: TRBV7-4
size: -
D: TRBD2
CDR3: CASSHRLAGIGELFF
DNA: TGTGCCAGCAGCCACAGACTAGCGGGTATCGGGGAGCTGTTTTTT

J: TRBJ1-2
V: TRBV2
size: few
D: -
CDR3: CATRSDRTNYGYTF
DNA: TGTGCCACCAGGAGTGACAGGACAAACTATGGCTACACCTTC

J: TRBJ1-1
V: TRBV19
size: few
D: TRBD1
CDR3: CASSPLAGQGLNTEAFF
DNA: TGTGCCAGTAGTCCCCTCGCGGGACAGGGTCTCAACACTGAAGCTTTCTTT

J: TRBJ2-1
V: TRBV11-2
size: few
D: -
CDR3: CASSLGGDLYNEQFF
DNA: TGTGCCAGCAGCTTAGGGGGGGACCTCTACAATGAGCAGTTCTTC

J: TRBJ1-6
V: TRBV6-5
size: -
D: TRBD1
CDR3: CASRTTGGVSPLHF
DNA: TGTGCCAGCAGAACGACAGGGGGTGTTTCACCCCTCCACTTT